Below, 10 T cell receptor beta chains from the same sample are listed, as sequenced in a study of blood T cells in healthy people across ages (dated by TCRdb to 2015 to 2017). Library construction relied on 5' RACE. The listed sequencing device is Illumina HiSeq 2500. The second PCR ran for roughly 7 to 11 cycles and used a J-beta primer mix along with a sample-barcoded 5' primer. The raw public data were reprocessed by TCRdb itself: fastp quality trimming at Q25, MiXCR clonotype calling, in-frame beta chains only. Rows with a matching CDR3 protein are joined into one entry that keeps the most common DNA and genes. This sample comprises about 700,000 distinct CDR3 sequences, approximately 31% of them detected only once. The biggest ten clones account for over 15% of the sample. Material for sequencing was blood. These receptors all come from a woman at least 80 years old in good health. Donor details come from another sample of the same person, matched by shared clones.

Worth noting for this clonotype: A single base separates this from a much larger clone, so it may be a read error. As DNA, the CDR3 is TGTGCCGGCAGTCTGATAGTAGATACGCAGTATTTT. It codes for CAGSLIVDTQYF. This rearrangement joins TRBV12-3 or TRBV12-4 to TRBJ2-3; no firm D call. The CDR3 sequence is 12 residues long.

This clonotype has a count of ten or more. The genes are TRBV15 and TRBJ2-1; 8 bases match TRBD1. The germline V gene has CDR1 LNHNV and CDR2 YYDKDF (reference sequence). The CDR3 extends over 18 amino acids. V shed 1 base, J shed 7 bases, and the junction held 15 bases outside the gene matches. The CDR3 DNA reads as TGTGCCACCAGCAGAGCAGTCCTGGACAGGGTGTTCGGTAATGAGCAGTTCTTC. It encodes CATSRAVLDRVFGNEQFF.

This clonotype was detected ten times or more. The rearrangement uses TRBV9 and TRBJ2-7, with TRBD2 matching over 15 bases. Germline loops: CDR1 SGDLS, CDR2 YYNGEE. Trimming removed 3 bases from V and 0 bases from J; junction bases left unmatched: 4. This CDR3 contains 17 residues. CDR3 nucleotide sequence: TGTGCCAGCAGCGCGGGGACTAGCGGGGGGCCCTCCTACGAGCAGTACTTC. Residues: CASSAGTSGGPSYEQYF. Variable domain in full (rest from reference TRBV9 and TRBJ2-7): DSGVTQTPKHLITATGQRVTLRCSPRSGDLSVYWYQQSLDQGLQFLIQYYNGEERAKGNILERFSAQQFPDLHSELNLSSLELGDSALYFCASSAGTSGGPSYEQYFGPGTRLTVT.

CDR3: CASSETGHRTDTQYF. The CDR3 nucleotides are TGTGCCAGCAGTGAGACAGGTCATCGCACAGATACGCAGTATTTT. V usage is TRBV6-1 and J usage is TRBJ2-3; a possible D gene is TRBD1 (6 bases). V lost 3 bases and J 1 base, leaving 11 bases between the germline ends. Germline values: CDR1 MNHNS, CDR2 SASEGT. This CDR3 has 15 residues.

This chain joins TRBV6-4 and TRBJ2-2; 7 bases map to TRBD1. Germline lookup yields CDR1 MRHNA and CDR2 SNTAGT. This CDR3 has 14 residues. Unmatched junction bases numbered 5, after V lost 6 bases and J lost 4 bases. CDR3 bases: TGTGCCAGCAGCACTGACAGGGCCACCGGGGAGCTGTTTTTT. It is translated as CASSTDRATGELFF.

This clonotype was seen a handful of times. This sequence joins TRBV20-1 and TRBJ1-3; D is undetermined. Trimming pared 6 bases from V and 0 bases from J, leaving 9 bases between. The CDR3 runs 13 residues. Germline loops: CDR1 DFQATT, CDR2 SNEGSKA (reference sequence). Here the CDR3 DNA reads TGCAGTGCGGCGGGGTTCTCTGGAAACACCATATATTTT. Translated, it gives CSAAGFSGNTIYF.

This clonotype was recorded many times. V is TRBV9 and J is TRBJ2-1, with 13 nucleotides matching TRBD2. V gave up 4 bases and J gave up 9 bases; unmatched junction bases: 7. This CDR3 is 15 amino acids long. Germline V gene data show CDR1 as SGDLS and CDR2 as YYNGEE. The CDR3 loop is CASSPRTSGGSEQFF. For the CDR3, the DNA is TGTGCCAGCAGCCCACGGACTAGCGGGGGTAGTGAGCAGTTCTTC.

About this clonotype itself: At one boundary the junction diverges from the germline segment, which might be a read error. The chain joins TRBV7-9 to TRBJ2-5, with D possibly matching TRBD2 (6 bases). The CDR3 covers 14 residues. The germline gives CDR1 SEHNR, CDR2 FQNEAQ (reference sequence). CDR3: CASSLAGGLETQHF. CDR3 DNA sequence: TGTGCCAGCAGCTTAGCGGGGGGATTGGAGACCCAGCACTTC.

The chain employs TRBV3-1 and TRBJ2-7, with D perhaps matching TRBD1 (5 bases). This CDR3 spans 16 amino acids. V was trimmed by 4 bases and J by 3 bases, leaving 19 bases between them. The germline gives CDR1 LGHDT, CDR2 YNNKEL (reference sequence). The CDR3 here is CASSPPPGRNGYEQYF. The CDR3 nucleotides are TGTGCCAGCAGCCCCCCCCCAGGGCGCAACGGCTACGAGCAGTACTTC.

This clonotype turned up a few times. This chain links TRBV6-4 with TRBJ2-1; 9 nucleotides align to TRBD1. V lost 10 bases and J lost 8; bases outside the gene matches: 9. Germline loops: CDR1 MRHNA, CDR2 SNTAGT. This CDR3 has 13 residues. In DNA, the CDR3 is TGTGCCAACCCGGGACAGGGTTGGTATGAGCAGTTCTTC. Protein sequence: CANPGQGWYEQFF.